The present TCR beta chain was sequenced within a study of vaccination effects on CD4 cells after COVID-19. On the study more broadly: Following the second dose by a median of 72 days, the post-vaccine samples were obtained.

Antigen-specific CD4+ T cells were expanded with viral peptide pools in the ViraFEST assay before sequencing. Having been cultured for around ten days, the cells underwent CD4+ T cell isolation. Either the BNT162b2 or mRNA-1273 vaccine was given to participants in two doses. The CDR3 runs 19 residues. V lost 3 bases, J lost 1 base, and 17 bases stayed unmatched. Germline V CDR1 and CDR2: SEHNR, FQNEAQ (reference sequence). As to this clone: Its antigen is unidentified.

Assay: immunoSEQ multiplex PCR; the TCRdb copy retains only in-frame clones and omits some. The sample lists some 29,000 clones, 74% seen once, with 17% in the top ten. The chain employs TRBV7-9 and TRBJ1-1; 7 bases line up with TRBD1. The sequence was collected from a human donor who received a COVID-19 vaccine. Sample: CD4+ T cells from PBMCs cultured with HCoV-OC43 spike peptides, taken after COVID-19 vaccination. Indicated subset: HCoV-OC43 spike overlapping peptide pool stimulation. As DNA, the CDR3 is TGTGCCAGCAGCTTTTGGGGACGGACAGGCAGGGCTCCGAACACTGAAGCTTTCTTT. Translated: CASSFWGRTGRAPNTEAFF.